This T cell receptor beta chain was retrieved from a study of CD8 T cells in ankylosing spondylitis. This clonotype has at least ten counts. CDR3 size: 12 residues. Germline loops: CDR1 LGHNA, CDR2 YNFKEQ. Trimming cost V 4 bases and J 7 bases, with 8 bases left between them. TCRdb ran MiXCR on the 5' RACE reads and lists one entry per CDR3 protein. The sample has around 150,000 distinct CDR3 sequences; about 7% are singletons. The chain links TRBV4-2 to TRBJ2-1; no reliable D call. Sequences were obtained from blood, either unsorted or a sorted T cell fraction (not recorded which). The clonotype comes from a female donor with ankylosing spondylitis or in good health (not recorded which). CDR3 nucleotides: TGTGCCAGCAGCCTCGTTCGGAATGAGCAGTTCTTC. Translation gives CASSLVRNEQFF.